These 6 T cell receptor beta chains came from one sample sequenced in a study of T cell repertoires in cytomegalovirus infection. TCRdb passed the reads through MiXCR, listing each CDR3 protein once. Here the sample spans about 740,000 distinct CDR3 sequences, less than 40% being singletons. The material sequenced was PBMCs. The origin of the receptors is a human donor in good health (CMV status not recorded). Some clones in this sample may be carry-over from other donors' samples.

In its sample, this clonotype was seen a few times. V is TRBV7-9 and J is TRBJ2-3, with D perhaps TRBD1 (5 bases). This CDR3 has 14 amino acids. Per germline, CDR1 SEHNR and CDR2 FQNEAQ (reference sequence). V lost 5 bases and J lost 4, with 13 bases in between. The CDR3 sequence: CASSRTSPADTQYF. The CDR3 coding sequence is TGTGCCAGCAGCCGGACATCCCCCGCAGATACGCAGTATTTT.

The chain combines TRBV6-6 with TRBJ1-2, with D tentatively TRBD1 (6 bases). Trimming left V 7 bases short and J 5 bases short, with 20 bases between. The CDR3 has 15 residues. Germline CDR1 reads MNHNY; CDR2 reads SVGAGI (reference sequence). CDR3 nucleotides: TGTGCCAGCACCCCTAACAGGGCGCTGAAATATGGCTACACCTTC. Its protein is CASTPNRALKYGYTF.

The V call is TRBV6-6, the J call TRBJ2-1, with 12 nucleotides matching TRBD2. CDR1 MNHNY and CDR2 SVGAGI come from the germline V gene (reference sequence). With V trimmed by 6 bases and J by 8 bases, 11 bases remained unmatched. There are 16 residues in the CDR3. The DNA of the CDR3 is TGTGCCAGCAGCTTCTCTAGCGGGAGGGCCCTAGATGAGCAGTTCTTC. Translating it yields CASSFSSGRALDEQFF.

This clonotype was counted only a few times. The chain uses TRBV27 and TRBJ1-5, with TRBD1 identical over 7 bases. Germline CDR1 is MNHEY and CDR2 is SMNVEV (reference sequence). V lost 3 bases to trimming and J lost 2 bases; unmatched junction nucleotides: 7. This CDR3 is 16 amino acids long. CDR3: CASSFQGGAGNQPQHF. DNA for the CDR3: TGTGCCAGCAGTTTTCAGGGGGGCGCGGGCAATCAGCCCCAGCATTTT.

This rearrangement joins TRBV6-6 to TRBJ1-1; D not certain. CDR1 is MNHNY and CDR2 is SVGAGI in the germline V gene (reference sequence). The CDR3 contains 13 residues. The ends were cut back, 5 bases at V and 3 bases at J, with 10 bases in the middle. CDR3 sequence: CASSDLGDTEAFF. In DNA form, the CDR3 reads TGTGCCAGCAGTGACTTGGGTGACACTGAAGCTTTCTTT.

This clonotype has just a few counts. The chain joins TRBV7-6 to TRBJ2-3; D is possibly TRBD2 (5 bases). Trimming removed 5 bases from V and 6 bases from J, with 21 bases in between. The germline V gene encodes CDR1 SGHVS and CDR2 FNYEAQ. The CDR3 consists of 16 residues. CDR3 residues: CASSPRVTSTRDTQYF. CDR3 nucleotides: TGTGCCAGCAGCCCGAGGGTCACATCCACCCGGGATACGCAGTATTTT.